The sequence of this T cell receptor beta chain was determined in a study of T cell responses to AZD1222 COVID-19 vaccine. General study results and limits: Donors skewed white British and female; clonal diversity was possibly underestimated.

To note about this clone: As yet, its antigen is unknown.

The repertoire was sequenced with immunoSEQ multiplex PCR; TCRdb's copy has only in-frame clones and lacks some. Of around 150,000 clones listed, about 90% are singletons. V shed 3 bases and J 4 bases; nucleotides not matched to a gene: 6. Per germline, CDR1 SGHRS and CDR2 YFSETQ. CDR3 size: 14 residues. The chain is built from TRBV5-1 and TRBJ1-2; 7 bases align to TRBD1. Sequenced here: peripheral blood, sampled on day 0 of AZD1222 vaccination. The clonotype comes from an adult in good health. CDR3 sequence (DNA): TGCGCCAGCAGCTCGACAGGGCGGGGCTATGGCTACACCTTC. It is translated as CASSSTGRGYGYTF. The entire variable domain, with the rest obtained from reference TRBV5-1 and TRBJ1-2, is as follows: KAGVTQTPRYLIKTRGQQVTLSCSPISGHRSVSWYQQTPGQGLQFLFEYFSETQRNKGNFPGRFSGRQFSNSRSEMNVSTLELGDSALYLCASSSTGRGYGYTFGSGTRLTVV.